What follows is one T cell receptor (beta chain) and its context. Its cognate antigen is unknown. TCRdb's copy holds only in-frame clones and misses some; the assay was immunoSEQ multiplex PCR. The sample records roughly 130,000 clones, 90% to 95% being singletons. This sample is drawn from a study of T cell responses to AZD1222 COVID-19 vaccine. The CDR3 has 14 residues. Germline CDR1 reads MNHNY; CDR2 reads SVGAGI (reference sequence). V was pared by 7 bases and J by 1 base, with 14 bases between. Study results and limitations: The number of AZD1222 recipients seropositive at baseline was only five to seven. The repertoires were collected only after the peak T cell response.

The V gene is TRBV6-6, the J gene TRBJ2-7, with D perhaps matching TRBD1 (6 bases). This TCR was recovered from an adult who received the AZD1222 COVID-19 vaccine. The source material was peripheral blood, sampled 28 days after the second AZD1222 dose. The CDR3 is CASNRVSGSYEQYF. The CDR3 DNA reads TGTGCCAGCAACAGGGTTTCAGGATCCTACGAGCAGTACTTC.